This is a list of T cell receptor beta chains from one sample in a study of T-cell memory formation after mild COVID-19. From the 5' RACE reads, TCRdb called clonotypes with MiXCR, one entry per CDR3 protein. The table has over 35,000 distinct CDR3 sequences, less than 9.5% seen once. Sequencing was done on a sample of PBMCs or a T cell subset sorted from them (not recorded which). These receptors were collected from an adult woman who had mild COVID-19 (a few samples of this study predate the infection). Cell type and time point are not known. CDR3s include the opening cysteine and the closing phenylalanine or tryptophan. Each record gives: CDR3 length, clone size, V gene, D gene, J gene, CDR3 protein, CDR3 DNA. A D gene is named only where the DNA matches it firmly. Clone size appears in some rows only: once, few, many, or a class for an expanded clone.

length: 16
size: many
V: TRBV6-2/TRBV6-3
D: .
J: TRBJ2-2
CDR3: CASSYSKAPAGGELFF
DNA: TGTGCCAGCAGTTACTCCAAAGCCCCGGCCGGCGGGGAGCTGTTTTTT

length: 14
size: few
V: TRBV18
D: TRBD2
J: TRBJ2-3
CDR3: CASSPGLAGDTQYF
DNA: TGTGCCAGCTCCCCGGGACTAGCGGGAGATACGCAGTATTTT

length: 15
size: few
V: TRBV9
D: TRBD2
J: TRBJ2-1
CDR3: CASSVGVAGDNEQFF
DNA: TGTGCCAGCAGCGTAGGGGTAGCGGGAGACAATGAGCAGTTCTTC

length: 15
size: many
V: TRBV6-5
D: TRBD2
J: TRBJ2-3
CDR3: CASSYRTSGTDTQYF
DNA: TGTGCCAGCAGTTACCGCACTAGCGGGACAGATACGCAGTATTTT

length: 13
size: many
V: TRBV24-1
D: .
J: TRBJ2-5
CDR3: CATSSALVGTQYF
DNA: TGTGCCACCAGTTCTGCGCTAGTCGGGACCCAGTACTTC

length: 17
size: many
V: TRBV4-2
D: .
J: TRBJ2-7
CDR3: CASSQESQGQPSYEQYF
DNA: TGTGCCAGCAGCCAAGAAAGTCAGGGCCAACCTTCCTACGAGCAGTACTTC

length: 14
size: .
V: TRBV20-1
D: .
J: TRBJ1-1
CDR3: CSAREGSANTEAFF
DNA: TGCAGTGCTAGAGAGGGCAGCGCGAACACTGAAGCTTTCTTT

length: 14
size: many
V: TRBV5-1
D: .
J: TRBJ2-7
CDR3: CASHPGTYSYEQYF
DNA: TGCGCCAGCCATCCCGGGACCTACTCCTACGAGCAGTACTTC

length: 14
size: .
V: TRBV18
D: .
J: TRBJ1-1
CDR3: CASSSRGENTEAFF
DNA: TGTGCCAGCTCATCTAGAGGGGAGAACACTGAAGCTTTCTTT

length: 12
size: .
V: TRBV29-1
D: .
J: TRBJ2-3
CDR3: CSIDWGTDTQYF
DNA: TGCAGCATTGATTGGGGCACAGATACGCAGTATTTT

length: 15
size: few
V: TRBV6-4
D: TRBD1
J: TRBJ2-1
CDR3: CASSPGTGDWDEQFF
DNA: TGTGCCAGCAGTCCGGGGACAGGGGATTGGGATGAGCAGTTCTTC

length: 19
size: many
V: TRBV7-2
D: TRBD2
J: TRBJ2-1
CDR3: CASSLAAPSLAGVLVEQFF
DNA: TGTGCCAGCAGCTTAGCTGCCCCCTCCCTAGCGGGAGTATTGGTTGAGCAGTTCTTC

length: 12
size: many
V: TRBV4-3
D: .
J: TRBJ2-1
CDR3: CASSQGSSRLIF
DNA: TGCGCCAGCAGCCAGGGTTCTAGCCGGCTGATCTTC

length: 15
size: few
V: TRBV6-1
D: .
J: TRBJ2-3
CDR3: CASSEMAHRTDTQYF
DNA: TGTGCCAGCAGTGAAATGGCTCATCGCACAGATACGCAGTATTTT

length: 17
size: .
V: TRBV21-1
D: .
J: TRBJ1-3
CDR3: CACSQRPGPHSGNTIYF
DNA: TGTGCCTGCAGCCAAAGACCCGGCCCTCACTCTGGAAACACCATATATTTT

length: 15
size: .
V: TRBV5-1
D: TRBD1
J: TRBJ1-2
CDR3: CASRPYTGQGGGYTF
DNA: TGCGCCAGCCGCCCATATACGGGACAGGGGGGTGGCTACACCTTC

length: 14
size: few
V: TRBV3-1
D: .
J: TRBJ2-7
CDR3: CASGGGVLTHEQYF
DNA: TGTGCCAGCGGGGGTGGGGTCCTAACTCACGAGCAGTACTTC

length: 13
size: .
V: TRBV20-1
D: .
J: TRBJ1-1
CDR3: CSARDGRDTEAFF
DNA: TGCAGTGCTAGAGATGGGAGGGACACTGAAGCTTTCTTT

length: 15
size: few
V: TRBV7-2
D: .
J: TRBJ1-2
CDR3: CASSQLLGQLYGYTF
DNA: TGTGCCAGCAGCCAGCTGCTAGGACAGCTCTATGGCTACACCTTC

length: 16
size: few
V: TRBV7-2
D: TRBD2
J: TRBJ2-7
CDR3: CASSKATSGSSYEQYF
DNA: TGTGCCAGCAGCAAAGCTACTAGCGGGAGTTCCTACGAGCAGTACTTC

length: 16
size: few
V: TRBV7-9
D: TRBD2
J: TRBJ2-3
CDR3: CASSPVTAGGADTQYF
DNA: TGTGCCAGCAGCCCCGTCACGGCGGGGGGGGCAGATACGCAGTATTTT

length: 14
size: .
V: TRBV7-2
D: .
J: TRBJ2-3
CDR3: CASSLQASTDTQYF
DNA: TGTGCCAGCAGCTTACAGGCCAGCACAGATACGCAGTATTTT

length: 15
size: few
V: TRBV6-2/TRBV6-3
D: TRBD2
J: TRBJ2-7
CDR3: CASSPGLAGVYEQYF
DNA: TGTGCCAGCAGCCCGGGACTAGCGGGAGTCTACGAGCAGTACTTC

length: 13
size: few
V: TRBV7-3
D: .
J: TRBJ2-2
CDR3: CASSPVGSGELFF
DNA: TGTGCCAGCAGCCCAGTTGGATCCGGGGAGCTGTTTTTT

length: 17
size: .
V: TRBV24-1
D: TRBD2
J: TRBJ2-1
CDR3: CATSVGTSGRVNNEQFF
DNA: TGTGCCACCAGTGTTGGTACTAGCGGGAGGGTAAACAATGAGCAGTTCTTC

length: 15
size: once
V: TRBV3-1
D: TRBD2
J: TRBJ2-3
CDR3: CASSKAGLPTDTQYF
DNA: TGTGCCAGCAGCAAAGCGGGACTGCCCACAGATACGCAGTATTTT

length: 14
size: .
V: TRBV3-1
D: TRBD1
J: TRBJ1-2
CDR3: CASSHGTGEGGYTF
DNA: TGTGCCAGCAGCCACGGGACAGGGGAAGGTGGCTACACCTTC

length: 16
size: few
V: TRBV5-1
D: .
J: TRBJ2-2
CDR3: CASSPSGTRNTGELFF
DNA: TGCGCCAGCAGCCCATCTGGGACAAGGAACACCGGGGAGCTGTTTTTT

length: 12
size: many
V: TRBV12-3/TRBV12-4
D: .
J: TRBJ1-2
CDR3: CASRAGGYGYTF
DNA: TGTGCCAGCAGAGCCGGGGGGTATGGCTACACCTTC

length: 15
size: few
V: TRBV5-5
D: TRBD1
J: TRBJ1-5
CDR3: CASSWGQGPNQPQHF
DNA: TGTGCCAGCAGCTGGGGACAGGGGCCTAATCAGCCCCAGCATTTT

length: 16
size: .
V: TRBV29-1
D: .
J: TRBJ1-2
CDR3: CSVLSWDITGDYGYTF
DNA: TGCAGCGTCCTTTCATGGGACATAACGGGAGACTATGGCTACACCTTC

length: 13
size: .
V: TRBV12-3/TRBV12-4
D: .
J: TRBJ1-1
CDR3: CASTASGDTEAFF
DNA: TGTGCCAGCACCGCGTCTGGGGACACTGAAGCTTTCTTT

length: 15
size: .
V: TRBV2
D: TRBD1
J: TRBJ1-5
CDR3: CASSVDRVVYQPQHF
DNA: TGTGCCAGCAGTGTAGACAGGGTAGTATACCAGCCCCAGCATTTT

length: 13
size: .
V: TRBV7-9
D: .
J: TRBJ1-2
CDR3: CASSPDSHYGYTF
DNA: TGTGCCAGCAGTCCTGACAGCCACTATGGCTACACCTTC

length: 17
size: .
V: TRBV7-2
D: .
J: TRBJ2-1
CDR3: CASSLGFSGTSHNEQFF
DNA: TGTGCCAGCAGCTTAGGATTTTCCGGTACGAGCCACAATGAGCAGTTCTTC

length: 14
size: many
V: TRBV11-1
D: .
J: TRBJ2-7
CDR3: CASSFSANGYEQYF
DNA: TGTGCCAGCAGCTTCAGTGCTAACGGATACGAGCAGTACTTC

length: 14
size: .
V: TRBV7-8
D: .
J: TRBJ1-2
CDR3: CASSLALAYYGYTF
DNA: TGTGCCAGCAGCTTAGCGTTAGCCTACTATGGCTACACCTTC

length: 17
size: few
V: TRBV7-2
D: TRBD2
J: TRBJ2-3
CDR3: CASSSQRTSGSGDTQYF
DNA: TGTGCCAGCAGCTCCCAACGGACTAGCGGGAGCGGTGATACGCAGTATTTT

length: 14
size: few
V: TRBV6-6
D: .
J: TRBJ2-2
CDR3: CASSYIRDTGELFF
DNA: TGTGCCAGCAGTTATATCAGGGACACCGGGGAGCTGTTTTTT

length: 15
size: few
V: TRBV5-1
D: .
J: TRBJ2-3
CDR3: CASRPPQGRTDTQYF
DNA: TGCGCCAGCAGGCCCCCCCAGGGAAGAACAGATACGCAGTATTTT

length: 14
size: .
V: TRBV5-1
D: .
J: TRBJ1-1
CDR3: CASSLLNLGTEAFF
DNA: TGCGCCAGCAGCTTGTTGAACCTTGGGACTGAAGCTTTCTTT